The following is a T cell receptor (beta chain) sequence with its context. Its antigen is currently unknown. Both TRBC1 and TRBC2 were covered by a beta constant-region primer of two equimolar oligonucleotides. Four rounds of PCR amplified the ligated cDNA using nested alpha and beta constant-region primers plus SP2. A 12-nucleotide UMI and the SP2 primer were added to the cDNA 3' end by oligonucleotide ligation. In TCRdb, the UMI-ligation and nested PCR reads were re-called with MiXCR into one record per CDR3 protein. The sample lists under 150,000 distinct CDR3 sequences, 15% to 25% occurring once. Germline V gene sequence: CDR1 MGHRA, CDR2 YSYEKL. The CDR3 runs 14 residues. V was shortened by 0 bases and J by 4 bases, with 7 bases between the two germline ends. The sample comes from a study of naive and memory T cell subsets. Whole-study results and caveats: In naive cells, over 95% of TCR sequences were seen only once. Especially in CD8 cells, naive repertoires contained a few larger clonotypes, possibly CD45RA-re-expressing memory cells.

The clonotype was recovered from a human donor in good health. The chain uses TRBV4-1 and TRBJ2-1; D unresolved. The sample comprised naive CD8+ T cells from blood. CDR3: CASSQEPSYNEQFF. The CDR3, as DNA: TGCGCCAGCAGCCAAGAACCCTCGTACAATGAGCAGTTCTTC.